The 26 T cell receptor beta chains in this list originate from one sample, sequenced in a study of T cells after yellow fever vaccination. From the 5' RACE reads, TCRdb called clonotypes with MiXCR, one entry per CDR3 protein. This sample has around 88,000 distinct CDR3 sequences, with about an eighth found just once. This specimen was CD8+ T cells not binding an NS4B(214-222) dextramer, sorted from PBMCs, taken less than 25 days after the first yellow fever vaccination. These TCRs come from a man between 18 and 29 years old who received the YFV17D yellow fever vaccine.

The chain couples TRBV28 to TRBJ2-2; D is undetermined. The CDR3 spans 13 residues. Trimming stripped 3 bases from V and 6 bases from J, with 8 bases between. Germline assignment: CDR1 MDHEN and CDR2 SYDVKM. The CDR3 loop reads CASSFGVAGELFF. CDR3 nucleotides: TGTGCCAGCAGTTTCGGCGTGGCCGGGGAGCTGTTTTTT.

This clonotype was observed a handful of times. The rearrangement uses TRBV25-1 and TRBJ2-1; D uncertain. Trimming pared 1 base from V and 0 bases from J, leaving 10 bases between. Germline values: CDR1 MGHDK, CDR2 SYGVNS. CDR3 length: 16 amino acids. For the CDR3, the DNA is TGTGCCAGCAGTGAATCCCGACTCAACTCCTACAATGAGCAGTTCTTC. It is translated as CASSESRLNSYNEQFF.

This clonotype was observed a few times. The chain joins TRBV4-3 to TRBJ2-7; D call uncertain. Trimming took 4 bases from V and 7 from J, leaving 14 bases between them. This CDR3 spans 13 amino acids. Per the germline V gene, CDR1 is LGHNA and CDR2 is YSLEER. The CDR3 DNA is TGCGCCAGCAGCCGGGCAGAATTTAGTGAGCAGTACTTC. Translated, it gives CASSRAEFSEQYF.

This clonotype has just a few counts. The chain is built from TRBV24-1 and TRBJ2-3; the D gene is possibly TRBD1 (5 bases). This CDR3 spans 16 amino acids. Trimming shortened V by 2 bases and J by 2 bases, and 13 bases separated the two germline ends. Germline assignment: CDR1 KGHDR and CDR2 SFDVKD. CDR3 residues: CATSDSPGNLTDTQYF. In DNA form, the CDR3 reads TGTGCCACCAGTGATTCCCCAGGGAATCTCACAGATACGCAGTATTTT.

The chain uses TRBV27 and TRBJ1-1; 7 positions agree with TRBD1. Trimming removed 5 bases from V and 7 bases from J; junction bases left unmatched: 10. CDR1 MNHEY and CDR2 SMNVEV come from the germline V gene (reference sequence). This CDR3 contains 14 residues. CDR3 bases: TGTGCCAGCAGTCCCGAGACAGGGCCGGGTGAAGCTTTCTTT. Its translation: CASSPETGPGEAFF.

This sequence joins TRBV6-2 or TRBV6-3 and TRBJ2-7, with D unresolved. The CDR3 covers 13 residues. The germline CDR1 and CDR2 sequences are MNHEY and SVGEGT. V was trimmed by 8 bases and J by 5 bases, leaving 16 bases between them. DNA of the CDR3: TGTGCCAGCTGGGCTAGGAGTTCGAACGAGCAGTACTTC. Protein product: CASWARSSNEQYF.

This chain joins TRBV18 and TRBJ1-5; unclear D gene. Germline V gene lookup returns CDR1 KGHSH and CDR2 LQKENI. The length of the CDR3 is 14 residues. Trimming shortened V by 6 bases and J by 2 bases, and 11 bases separated the two germline ends. CDR3 DNA: TGTGCCAGCTCGGGGTCGGTGGGCAATCAGCCCCAGCATTTT. It encodes CASSGSVGNQPQHF.

This clonotype was seen a few times. The chain uses TRBV6-2 or TRBV6-3 and TRBJ1-1, with 9 bases aligning to TRBD1. The trim removed 0 bases at V and 4 bases at J, leaving 3 bases unmatched. This CDR3 is 15 amino acids long. Germline V CDR1 and CDR2: MNHEY, SVGEGT. CDR3 protein: CASSYSETGGTEAFF. In DNA, the CDR3 is TGTGCCAGCAGTTACTCCGAGACAGGGGGCACTGAAGCTTTCTTT.

This clonotype turned up a few times. The chain combines TRBV7-3 with TRBJ2-2; a possible D gene is TRBD1 (6 bases). The CDR3 runs to 15 residues. The germline gives CDR1 SGHTA, CDR2 FQGTGA. V dropped 2 bases and J dropped 2 bases, with 9 bases sitting between them. CDR3 bases: TGTGCCAGCAGCTTATCCGGGACAAACACCGGGGAGCTGTTTTTT. This gives the protein CASSLSGTNTGELFF.

This clonotype was detected ten times or more. The chain recombines TRBV11-1 with TRBJ2-3, with a weak D call TRBD1 (6 bases). The germline V gene encodes CDR1 SGHAT and CDR2 FQDESV (reference sequence). This CDR3 is built from 17 residues. Trimming removed 5 bases at V and 3 bases at J, with 21 bases between. CDR3 bases: TGTGCCAGCAGCCCAGGACTCTGGGGGCTCGATACAGATACGCAGTATTTT. The encoded protein is CASSPGLWGLDTDTQYF.

J is TRBJ2-1 and V is TRBV12-3 or TRBV12-4, with D tentatively TRBD2 (6 bases). The CDR3 is made up of 12 amino acids. The germline V and J ends were trimmed by 10 bases and 6 bases, with 13 bases remaining between them. The CDR3 nucleotides read TGTGCCAATAGACTAGAGCCCAATGAGCAGTTCTTC. This encodes CANRLEPNEQFF.

This clonotype was seen a few times. The V and J genes are TRBV19 and TRBJ2-1, with D perhaps matching TRBD2 (5 bases). Trimming shortened V by 2 bases and J by 2 bases, and 13 bases separated the two germline ends. The CDR3 consists of 16 residues. Germline CDR1 is LNHDA and CDR2 is SQIVND (reference sequence). The CDR3 coding sequence is TGTGCCAGTAGTATAAGAGAATGGGAGACCTACAATGAGCAGTTCTTC. The encoded protein is CASSIREWETYNEQFF.

In its sample, this clonotype was seen a few times. The chain is built from TRBV10-3 and TRBJ2-2; weak D call: TRBD2 (5 bases). The CDR3 has 14 amino acids. The V gene's germline CDR1 is ENHRY and CDR2 SYGVKD. Trimming took off 8 bases at V and 1 base at J, with 11 bases between the two ends. CDR3 amino acids: CAIPSPMNTGELFF. CDR3 bases: TGTGCCATCCCTAGCCCAATGAACACCGGGGAGCTGTTTTTT.

The chain uses TRBV6-5 and TRBJ2-2; D uncertain. Germline V CDR1 and CDR2: MNHEY, SVGAGI. Trimming took off 3 bases at V and 0 bases at J, with 5 bases between the two ends. CDR3 length: 14 residues. The CDR3 nucleotides are TGTGCCAGCAGTTATGGGCCGAACACCGGGGAGCTGTTTTTT. Translated: CASSYGPNTGELFF.

The rearrangement links TRBV7-9 to TRBJ2-2; D is possibly TRBD2 (5 bases). The V end was cut by 6 bases, the J end by 5 bases, with 10 bases between. Looked up from germline, CDR1 is SEHNR and CDR2 is FQNEAQ (reference sequence). CDR3 length: 13 amino acids. The CDR3 sequence: CASSRTHTGELFF. In nucleotides, the CDR3 is TGTGCCAGCAGTCGGACTCATACCGGGGAGCTGTTTTTT.

A few counts support this clonotype. This chain joins TRBV3-1 and TRBJ2-7; unclear D gene. V was cut by 1 base and J by 1 base, with 8 bases left in between. Germline values: CDR1 LGHDT, CDR2 YNNKEL (reference sequence). The CDR3 runs to 14 residues. The CDR3 sequence is CASSQGARSYEQYF. The DNA of the CDR3 is TGTGCCAGCAGCCAAGGGGCCAGATCCTACGAGCAGTACTTC.

The rearrangement uses TRBV7-3 and TRBJ2-7; no clear D gene. Deletions cut 6 bases from V and 0 bases from J, with 12 bases between. CDR1 and CDR2 (germline): SGHTA, FQGTGA. This CDR3 has 14 amino acids. The CDR3 DNA reads as TGTGCCAGCAGTCGGGCCCCCGGCTCCTACGAGCAGTACTTC. This sequence encodes CASSRAPGSYEQYF. Supplemented by reference TRBV7-3 and TRBJ2-7, the full variable domain reads GAGVSQTPSNKVTEKGKYVELRCDPISGHTALYWYRQSLGQGPEFLIYFQGTGAADDSGLPNDRFFAVRPEGSVSTLKIQRTERGDSAVYLCASSRAPGSYEQYFGPGTRLTVT.

This clonotype was seen a handful of times. This chain uses TRBV3-1 with TRBJ2-7; D unclear. V was clipped by 2 bases and J by 3 bases, with 5 bases between them. CDR1 is LGHDT, CDR2 YNNKEL, per germline (reference sequence). The CDR3 is 12 residues long. The CDR3 protein is CASSQQYYEQYF. The CDR3 DNA follows: TGTGCCAGCAGCCAACAGTACTACGAGCAGTACTTC.

This chain joins TRBV15 and TRBJ2-5, with D hard to call. Per germline, CDR1 LNHNV and CDR2 YYDKDF (reference sequence). V was cut by 6 bases and J by 0 bases, with 17 bases left in between. The CDR3 is 16 amino acids. The CDR3 sequence: CATSRLWSLYQETQYF. DNA for the CDR3: TGTGCCACCAGTAGGCTGTGGAGCCTGTACCAAGAGACCCAGTACTTC.

The sample holds a few counts of this clonotype. This chain joins TRBV29-1 and TRBJ2-7; D is possibly TRBD1 or TRBD2 (5 bases each). The CDR3 sequence is 12 residues long. The germline V gene has CDR1 SQVTM and CDR2 ANQGSEA. V lost 4 bases to trimming and J lost 6 bases, with 13 bases between them. In DNA form, the CDR3 reads TGCAGCGTTGGGGTAGAGGGGTTCGAGCAGTACTTC. This gives the protein CSVGVEGFEQYF.

The chain recombines TRBV5-1 with TRBJ2-2; D gene unclear. Trimming stripped 3 bases from V and 4 bases from J, with 4 bases between. This CDR3 has 12 residues. CDR1 and CDR2 from the germline V gene are SGHRS and YFSETQ. The CDR3 protein is CASSWTTGELFF. The CDR3 nucleotides read TGCGCCAGCAGCTGGACCACCGGGGAGCTGTTTTTT.

This chain links TRBV4-2 with TRBJ2-3; 8 bases fit TRBD2. The germline V gene has CDR1 LGHNA and CDR2 YNFKEQ. The CDR3 is made up of 16 amino acids. The ends lost 0 bases at V and 4 bases at J; junction bases unmatched: 6. The DNA of the CDR3 is TGTGCCAGCAGCCAAGACTGGAGTAGCGGGGCAGATACGCAGTATTTT. As protein: CASSQDWSSGADTQYF.

The gene calls are TRBV6-1 and TRBJ1-1; D gene ambiguous. V was shortened by 3 bases and J by 3 bases, with 17 bases between the two germline ends. This CDR3 comprises 16 residues. Germline-derived CDR1 and CDR2 are MNHNS and SASEGT. In DNA form, the CDR3 reads TGTGCCAGCAGTGAGGGGTACAGTTCTCGGTACACTGAAGCTTTCTTT. Residues: CASSEGYSSRYTEAFF.

This clonotype appeared a few times. The rearrangement uses TRBV7-6 and TRBJ2-1, with D unclear. The CDR3 covers 14 residues. The germline V and J ends were trimmed by 5 bases and 5 bases, with 13 bases remaining between them. CDR1 is SGHVS and CDR2 is FNYEAQ in the germline V gene. The CDR3 loop is CASSQLFLNNEQFF. The CDR3 region has the DNA TGTGCCAGCAGCCAGTTGTTCCTAAACAATGAGCAGTTCTTC.

J is TRBJ2-1 and V is TRBV6-5; TRBD2 agrees at 10 bases. J gave up 2 bases and V 4 bases, and 5 bases lay outside the gene matches. This CDR3 comprises 16 residues. The germline gives CDR1 MNHEY, CDR2 SVGAGI. CDR3: CASSLAGGRPYNEQFF. The CDR3 nucleotides are TGTGCCAGCAGTTTAGCGGGGGGCCGACCCTACAATGAGCAGTTCTTC.

The chain combines TRBV19 with TRBJ1-5, with D possibly TRBD1 on 6 matching bases. This CDR3 contains 13 residues. Germline loops: CDR1 LNHDA, CDR2 SQIVND (reference sequence). Trimming cost V 5 bases and J 4 bases, with 9 bases left between them. The CDR3 DNA sequence: TGTGCCAGTAGTCCCAGGGGTAATCAGCCCCAGCATTTT. Translation: CASSPRGNQPQHF.